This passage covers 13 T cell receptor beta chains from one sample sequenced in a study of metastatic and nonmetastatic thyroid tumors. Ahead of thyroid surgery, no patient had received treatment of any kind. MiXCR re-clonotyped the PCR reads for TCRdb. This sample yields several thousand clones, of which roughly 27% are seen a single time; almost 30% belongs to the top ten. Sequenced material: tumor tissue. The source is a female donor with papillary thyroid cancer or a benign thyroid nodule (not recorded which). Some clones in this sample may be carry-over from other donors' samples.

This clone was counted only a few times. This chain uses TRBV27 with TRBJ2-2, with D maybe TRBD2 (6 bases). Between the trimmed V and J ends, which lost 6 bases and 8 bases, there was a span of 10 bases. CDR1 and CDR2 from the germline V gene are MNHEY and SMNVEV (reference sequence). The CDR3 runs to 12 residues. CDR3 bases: TGTGCCAGCAGCCCGGGAGCAGGGGAGCTGTTTTTT. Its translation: CASSPGAGELFF.

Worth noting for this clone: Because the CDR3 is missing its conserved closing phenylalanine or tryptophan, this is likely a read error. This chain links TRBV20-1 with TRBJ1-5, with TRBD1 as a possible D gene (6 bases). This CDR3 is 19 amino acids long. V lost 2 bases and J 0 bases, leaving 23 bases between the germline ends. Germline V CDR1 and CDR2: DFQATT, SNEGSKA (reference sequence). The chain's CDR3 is CSARSPWTAAAFSNQPQHL. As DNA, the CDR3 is TGCAGTGCTAGAAGTCCTTGGACAGCCGCAGCTTTTAGCAATCAGCCCCAGCATCTT.

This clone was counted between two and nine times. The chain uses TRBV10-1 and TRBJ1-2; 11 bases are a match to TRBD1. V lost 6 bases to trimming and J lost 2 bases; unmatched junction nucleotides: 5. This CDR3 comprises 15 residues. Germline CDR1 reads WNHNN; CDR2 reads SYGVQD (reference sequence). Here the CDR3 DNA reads TGCGCCAGCAGCCCAGGACAGGGGGCAAACTATGGCTACACCTTC. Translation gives CASSPGQGANYGYTF.

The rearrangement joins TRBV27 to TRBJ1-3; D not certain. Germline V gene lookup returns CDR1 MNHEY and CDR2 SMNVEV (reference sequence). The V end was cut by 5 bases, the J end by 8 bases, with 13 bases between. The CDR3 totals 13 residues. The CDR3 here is CASSPHGSDTIYF. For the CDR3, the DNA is TGTGCCAGCAGTCCACATGGGTCGGACACCATATATTTT.

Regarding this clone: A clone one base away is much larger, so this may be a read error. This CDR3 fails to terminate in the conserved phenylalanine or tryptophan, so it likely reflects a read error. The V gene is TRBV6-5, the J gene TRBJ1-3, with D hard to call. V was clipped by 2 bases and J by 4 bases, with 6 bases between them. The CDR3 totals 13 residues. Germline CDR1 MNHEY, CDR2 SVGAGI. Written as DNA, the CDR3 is TGTGCCAGCAGTTACGGGGAAGGAAACACCATATATCTT. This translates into CASSYGEGNTIYL.

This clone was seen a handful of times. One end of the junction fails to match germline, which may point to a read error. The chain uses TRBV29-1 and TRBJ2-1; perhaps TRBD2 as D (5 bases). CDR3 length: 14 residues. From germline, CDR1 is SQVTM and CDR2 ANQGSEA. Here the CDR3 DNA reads TGCAGTGTTGGAGGCTGCCAGCTTGGTAATGAGCAGTTCTTC. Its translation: CSVGGCQLGNEQFF.

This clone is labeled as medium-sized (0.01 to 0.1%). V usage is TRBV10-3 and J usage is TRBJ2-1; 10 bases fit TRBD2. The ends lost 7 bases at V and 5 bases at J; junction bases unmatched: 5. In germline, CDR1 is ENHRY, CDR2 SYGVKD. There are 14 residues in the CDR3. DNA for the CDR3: TGTGCCATCATGGCTAGCGGGGGAAACAATGAGCAGTTCTTC. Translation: CAIMASGGNNEQFF.

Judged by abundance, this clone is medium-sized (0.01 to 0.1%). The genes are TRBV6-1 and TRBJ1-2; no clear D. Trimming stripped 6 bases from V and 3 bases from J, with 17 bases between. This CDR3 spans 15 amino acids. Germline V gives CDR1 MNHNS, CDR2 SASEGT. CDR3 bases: TGTGCCAGCAGCCCCCGACGGACGGATGACTATGGCTACACCTTC. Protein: CASSPRRTDDYGYTF.

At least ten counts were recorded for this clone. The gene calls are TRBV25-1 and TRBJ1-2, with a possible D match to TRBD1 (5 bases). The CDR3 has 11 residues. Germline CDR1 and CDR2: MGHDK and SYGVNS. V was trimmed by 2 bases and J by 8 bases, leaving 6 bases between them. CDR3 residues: CASSEGGGYTF. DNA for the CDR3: TGTGCCAGCAGTGAAGGGGGGGGCTACACCTTC.

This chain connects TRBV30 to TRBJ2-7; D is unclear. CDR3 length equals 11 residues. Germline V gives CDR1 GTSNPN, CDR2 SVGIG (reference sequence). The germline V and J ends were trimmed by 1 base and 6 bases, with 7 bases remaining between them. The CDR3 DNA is TGTGCCTGGAGTGGGTCTACCGAGCAGTACTTC. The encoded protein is CAWSGSTEQYF.

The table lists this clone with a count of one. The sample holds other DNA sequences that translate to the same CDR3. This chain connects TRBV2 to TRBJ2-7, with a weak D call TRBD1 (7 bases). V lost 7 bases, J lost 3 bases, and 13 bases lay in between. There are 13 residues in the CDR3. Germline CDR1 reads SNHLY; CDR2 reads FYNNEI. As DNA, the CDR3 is TGTGCCAGCATTGGCGGGACAGACTACGAGCAGTACTTC. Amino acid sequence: CASIGGTDYEQYF.

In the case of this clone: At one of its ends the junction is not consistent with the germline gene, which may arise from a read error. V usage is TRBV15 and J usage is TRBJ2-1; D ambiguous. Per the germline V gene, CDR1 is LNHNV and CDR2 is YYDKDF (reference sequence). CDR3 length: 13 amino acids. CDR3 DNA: TGTGCCACCAACAGAGATGGCGACGCTGAGCAGTTCTTC. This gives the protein CATNRDGDAEQFF.

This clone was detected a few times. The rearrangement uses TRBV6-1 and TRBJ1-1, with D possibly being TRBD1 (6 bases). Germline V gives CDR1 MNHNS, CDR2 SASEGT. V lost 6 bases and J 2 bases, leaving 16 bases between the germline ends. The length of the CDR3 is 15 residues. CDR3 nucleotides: TGTGCCAGCAGGACCAGGGGAGGGGAAAACACTGAAGCTTTCTTT. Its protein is CASRTRGGENTEAFF.